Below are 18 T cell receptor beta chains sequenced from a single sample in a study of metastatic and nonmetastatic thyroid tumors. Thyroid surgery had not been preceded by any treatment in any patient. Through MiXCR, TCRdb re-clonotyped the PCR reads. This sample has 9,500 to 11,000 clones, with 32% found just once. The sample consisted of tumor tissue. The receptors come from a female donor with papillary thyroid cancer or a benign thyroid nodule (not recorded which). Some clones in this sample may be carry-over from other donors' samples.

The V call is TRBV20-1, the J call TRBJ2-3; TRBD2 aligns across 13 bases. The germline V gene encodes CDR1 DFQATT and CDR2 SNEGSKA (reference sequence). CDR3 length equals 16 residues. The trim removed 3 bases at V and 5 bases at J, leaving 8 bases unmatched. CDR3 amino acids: CSASNFGLAGEDTQYF. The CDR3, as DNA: TGCAGTGCTAGTAATTTCGGACTAGCGGGAGAAGATACGCAGTATTTT.

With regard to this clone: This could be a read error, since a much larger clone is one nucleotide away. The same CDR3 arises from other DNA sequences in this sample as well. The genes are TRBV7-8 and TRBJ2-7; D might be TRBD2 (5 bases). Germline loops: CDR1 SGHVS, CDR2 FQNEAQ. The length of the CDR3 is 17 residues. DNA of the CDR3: TGTGCCGGCAGCTTAGAATCTGGCGGGCAGCTTATCTACGAGCAGTACTTC. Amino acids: CAGSLESGGQLIYEQYF.

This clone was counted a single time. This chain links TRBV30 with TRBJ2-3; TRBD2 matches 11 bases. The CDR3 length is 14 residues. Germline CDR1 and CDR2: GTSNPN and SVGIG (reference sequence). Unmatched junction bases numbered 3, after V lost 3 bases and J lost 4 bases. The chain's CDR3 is CAWRVSGGADTQYF. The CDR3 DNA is TGTGCCTGGAGGGTTAGCGGGGGGGCAGATACGCAGTATTTT. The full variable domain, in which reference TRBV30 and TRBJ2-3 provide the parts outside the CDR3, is SQTIHQWPATLVQPVGSPLSLECTVEGTSNPNLYWYRQAAGRGLQLLFYSVGIGQISSEVPQNLSASRPQDRQFILSSKKLLLSDSGFYLCAWRVSGGADTQYFGPGTRLTVL.

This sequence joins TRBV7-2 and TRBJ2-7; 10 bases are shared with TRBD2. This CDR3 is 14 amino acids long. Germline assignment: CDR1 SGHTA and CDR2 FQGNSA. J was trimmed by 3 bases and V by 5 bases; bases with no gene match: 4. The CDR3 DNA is TGTGCCAGCAGCGCCTCTAGCGGGAGCTACGAGCAGTACTTC. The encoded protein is CASSASSGSYEQYF.

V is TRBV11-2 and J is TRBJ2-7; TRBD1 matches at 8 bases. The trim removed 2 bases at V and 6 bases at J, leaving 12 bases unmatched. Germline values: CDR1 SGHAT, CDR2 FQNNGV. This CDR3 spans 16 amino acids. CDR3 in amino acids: CASSLRRTGINFEQYF. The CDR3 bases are TGTGCCAGCAGCTTAAGACGGACAGGGATCAATTTCGAGCAGTACTTC.

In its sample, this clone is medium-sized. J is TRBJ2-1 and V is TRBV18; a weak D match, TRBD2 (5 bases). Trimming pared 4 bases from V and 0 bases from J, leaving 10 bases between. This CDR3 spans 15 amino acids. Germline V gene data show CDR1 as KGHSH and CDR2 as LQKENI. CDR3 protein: CASSLALGSYNEQFF. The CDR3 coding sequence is TGTGCCAGCTCACTGGCACTAGGCTCCTACAATGAGCAGTTCTTC. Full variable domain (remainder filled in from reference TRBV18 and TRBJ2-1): NAGVMQNPRHLVRRRGQEARLRCSPMKGHSHVYWYRQLPEEGLKFMVYLQKENIIDESGMPKERFSAEFPKEGPSILRIQQVVRGDSAAYFCASSLALGSYNEQFFGPGTRLTVL.

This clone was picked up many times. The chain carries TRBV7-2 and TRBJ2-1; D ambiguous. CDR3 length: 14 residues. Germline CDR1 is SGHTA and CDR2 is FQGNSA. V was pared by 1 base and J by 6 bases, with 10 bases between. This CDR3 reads CASSLGFGGNEQFF. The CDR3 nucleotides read TGTGCCAGCAGCTTAGGATTTGGCGGCAATGAGCAGTTCTTC. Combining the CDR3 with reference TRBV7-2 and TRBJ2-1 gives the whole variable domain GAGVSQSPSNKVTEKGKDVELRCDPISGHTALYWYRQSLGQGLEFLIYFQGNSAPDKSGLPSDRFSAERTGGSVSTLTIQRTQQEDSAVYLCASSLGFGGNEQFFGPGTRLTVL.

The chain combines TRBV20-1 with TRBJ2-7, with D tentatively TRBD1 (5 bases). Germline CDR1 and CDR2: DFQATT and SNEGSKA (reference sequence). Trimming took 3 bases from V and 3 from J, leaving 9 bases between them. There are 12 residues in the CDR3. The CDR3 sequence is CSASQGVYEQYF. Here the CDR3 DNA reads TGCAGTGCTAGTCAGGGTGTCTACGAGCAGTACTTC.

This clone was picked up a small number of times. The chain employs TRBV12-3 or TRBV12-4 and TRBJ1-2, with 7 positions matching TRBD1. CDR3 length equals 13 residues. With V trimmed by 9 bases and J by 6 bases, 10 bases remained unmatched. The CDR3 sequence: CASVKQGVDGYTF. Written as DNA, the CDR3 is TGTGCCAGTGTTAAGCAGGGGGTTGATGGCTACACCTTC.

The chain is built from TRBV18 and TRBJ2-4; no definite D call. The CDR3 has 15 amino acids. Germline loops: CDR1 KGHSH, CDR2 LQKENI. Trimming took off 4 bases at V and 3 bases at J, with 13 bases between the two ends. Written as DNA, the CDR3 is TGTGCCAGCTCACGGGCTGGCGGAGACAAAAACATTCAGTACTTC. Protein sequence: CASSRAGGDKNIQYF.

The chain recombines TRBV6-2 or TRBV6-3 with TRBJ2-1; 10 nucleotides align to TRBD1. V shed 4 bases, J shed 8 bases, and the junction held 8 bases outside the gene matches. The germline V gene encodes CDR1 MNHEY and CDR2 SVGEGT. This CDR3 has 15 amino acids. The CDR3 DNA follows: TGTGCCAGCAGTTCGGGACAGGGGATCTCGGATGAGCAGTTCTTC. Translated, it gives CASSSGQGISDEQFF.

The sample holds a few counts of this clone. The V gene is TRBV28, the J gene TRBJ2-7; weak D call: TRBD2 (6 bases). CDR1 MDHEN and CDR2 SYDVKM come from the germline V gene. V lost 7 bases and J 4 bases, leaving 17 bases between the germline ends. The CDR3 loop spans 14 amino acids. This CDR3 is CASTERASAYEQYF. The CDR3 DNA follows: TGTGCCAGCACCGAGCGGGCCTCGGCTTACGAGCAGTACTTC.

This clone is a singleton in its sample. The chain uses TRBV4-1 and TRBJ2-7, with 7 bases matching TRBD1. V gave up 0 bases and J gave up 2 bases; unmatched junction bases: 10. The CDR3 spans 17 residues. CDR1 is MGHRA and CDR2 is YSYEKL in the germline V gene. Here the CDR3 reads CASSQDPPGTVAYEQYF. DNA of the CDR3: TGCGCCAGCAGCCAAGATCCCCCAGGGACAGTAGCCTACGAGCAGTACTTC.

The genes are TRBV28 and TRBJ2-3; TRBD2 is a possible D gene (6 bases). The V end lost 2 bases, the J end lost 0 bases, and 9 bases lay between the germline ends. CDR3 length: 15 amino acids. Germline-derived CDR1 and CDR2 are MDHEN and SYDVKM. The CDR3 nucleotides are TGTGCCAGCAGTTTAGCCGCGGGGAGCACAGATACGCAGTATTTT. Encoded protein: CASSLAAGSTDTQYF.

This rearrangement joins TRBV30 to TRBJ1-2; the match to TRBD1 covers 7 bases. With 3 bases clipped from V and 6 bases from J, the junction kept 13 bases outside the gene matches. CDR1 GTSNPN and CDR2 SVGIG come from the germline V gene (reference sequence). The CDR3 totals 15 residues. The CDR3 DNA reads TGTGCCTGGAGGCAACAGGGGTGGATGAGTCATGGCTACACCTTC. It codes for CAWRQQGWMSHGYTF.

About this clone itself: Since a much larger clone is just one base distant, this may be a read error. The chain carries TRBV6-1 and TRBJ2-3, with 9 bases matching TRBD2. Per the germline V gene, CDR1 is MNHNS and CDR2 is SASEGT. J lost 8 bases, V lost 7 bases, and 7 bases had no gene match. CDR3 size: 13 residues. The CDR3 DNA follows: TGTGCCAGCATGTCTAGCGGGATACCTACGCAGTATTTT. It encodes CASMSSGIPTQYF.

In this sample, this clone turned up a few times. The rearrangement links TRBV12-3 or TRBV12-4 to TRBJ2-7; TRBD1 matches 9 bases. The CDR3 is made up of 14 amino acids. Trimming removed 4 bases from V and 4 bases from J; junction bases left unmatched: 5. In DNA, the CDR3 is TGTGCCAGCAGTTCACGACAGGGGGTATACGAGCAGTACTTC. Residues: CASSSRQGVYEQYF.

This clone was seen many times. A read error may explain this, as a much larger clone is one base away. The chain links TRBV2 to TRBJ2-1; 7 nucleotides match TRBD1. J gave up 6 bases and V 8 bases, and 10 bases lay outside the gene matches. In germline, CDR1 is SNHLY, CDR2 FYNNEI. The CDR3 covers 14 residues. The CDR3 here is CASARDRVSNEQFF. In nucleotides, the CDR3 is TGTGCCAGCGCTCGAGACAGGGTGTCCAATGAGCAGTTCTTC.